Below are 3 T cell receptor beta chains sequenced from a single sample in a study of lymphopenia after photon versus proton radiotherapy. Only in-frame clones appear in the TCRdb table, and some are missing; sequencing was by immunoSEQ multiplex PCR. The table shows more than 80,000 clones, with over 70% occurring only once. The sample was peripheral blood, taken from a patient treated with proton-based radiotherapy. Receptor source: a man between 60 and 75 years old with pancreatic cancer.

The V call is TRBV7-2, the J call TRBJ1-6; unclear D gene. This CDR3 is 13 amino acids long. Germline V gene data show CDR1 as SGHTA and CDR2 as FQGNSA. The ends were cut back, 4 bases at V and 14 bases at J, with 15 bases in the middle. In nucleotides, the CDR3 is TGTGCCAGCAGCTCTCCCGGCGGTATGACCCTCCACTTT. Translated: CASSSPGGMTLHF.

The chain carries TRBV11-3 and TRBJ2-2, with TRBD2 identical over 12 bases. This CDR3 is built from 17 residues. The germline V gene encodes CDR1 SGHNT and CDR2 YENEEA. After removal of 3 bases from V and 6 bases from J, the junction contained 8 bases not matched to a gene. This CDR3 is CASSLLAGGPGAGELFF. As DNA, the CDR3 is TGTGCCAGCAGCTTGCTAGCGGGAGGGCCTGGCGCCGGGGAGCTGTTTTTT.

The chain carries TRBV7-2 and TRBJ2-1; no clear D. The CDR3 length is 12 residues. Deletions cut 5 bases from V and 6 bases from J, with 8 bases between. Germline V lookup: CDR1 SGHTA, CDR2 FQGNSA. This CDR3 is CASSESLNEQFF. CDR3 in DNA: TGTGCCAGCAGCGAATCCCTCAATGAGCAGTTCTTC. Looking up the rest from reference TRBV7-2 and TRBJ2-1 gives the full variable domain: GAGVSQSPSNKVTEKGKDVELRCDPISGHTALYWYRQSLGQGLEFLIYFQGNSAPDKSGLPSDRFSAERTGGSVSTLTIQRTQQEDSAVYLCASSESLNEQFFGPGTRLTVL.